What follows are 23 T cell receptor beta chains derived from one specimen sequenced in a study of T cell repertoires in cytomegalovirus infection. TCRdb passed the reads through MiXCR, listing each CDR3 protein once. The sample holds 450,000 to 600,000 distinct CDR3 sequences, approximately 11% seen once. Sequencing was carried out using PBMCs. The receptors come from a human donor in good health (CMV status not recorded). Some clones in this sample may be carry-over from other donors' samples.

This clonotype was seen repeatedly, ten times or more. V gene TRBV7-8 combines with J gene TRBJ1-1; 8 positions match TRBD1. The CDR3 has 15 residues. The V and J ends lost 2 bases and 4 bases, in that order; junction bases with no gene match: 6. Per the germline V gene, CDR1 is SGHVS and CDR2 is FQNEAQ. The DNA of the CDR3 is TGTGCCAGCAGCTTAACTAGACAGGGGACCACTGAAGCTTTCTTT. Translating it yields CASSLTRQGTTEAFF.

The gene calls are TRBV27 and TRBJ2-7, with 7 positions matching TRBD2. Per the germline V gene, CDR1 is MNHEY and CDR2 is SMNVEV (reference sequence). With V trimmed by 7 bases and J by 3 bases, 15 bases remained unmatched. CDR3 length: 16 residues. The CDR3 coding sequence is TGTGCCAGCACTTACTCCGCGGGAGCTGGGGTCTACGAGCAGTACTTC. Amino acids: CASTYSAGAGVYEQYF.

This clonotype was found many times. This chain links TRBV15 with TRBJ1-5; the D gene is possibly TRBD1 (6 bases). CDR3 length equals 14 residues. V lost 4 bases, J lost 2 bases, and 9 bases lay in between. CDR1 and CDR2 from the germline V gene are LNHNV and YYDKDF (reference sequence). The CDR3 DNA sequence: TGTGCCACCAGCACGGGGGGCCGCAATCAGCCCCAGCATTTT. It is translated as CATSTGGRNQPQHF.

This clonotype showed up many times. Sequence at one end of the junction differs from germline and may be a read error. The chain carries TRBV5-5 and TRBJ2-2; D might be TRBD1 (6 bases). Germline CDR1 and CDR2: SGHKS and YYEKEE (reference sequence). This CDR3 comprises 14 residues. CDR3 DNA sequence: TGTGCCAGCAACTTGGACAGTCACACCGGGGAGCTGTTTTTT. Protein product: CASNLDSHTGELFF. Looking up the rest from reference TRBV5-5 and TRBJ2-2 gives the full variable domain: DAGVTQSPTHLIKTRGQQVTLRCSPISGHKSVSWYQQVLGQGPQFIFQYYEKEERGRGNFPDRFSARQFPNYSSELNVNALLLGDSALYLCASNLDSHTGELFFGEGSRLTVL.

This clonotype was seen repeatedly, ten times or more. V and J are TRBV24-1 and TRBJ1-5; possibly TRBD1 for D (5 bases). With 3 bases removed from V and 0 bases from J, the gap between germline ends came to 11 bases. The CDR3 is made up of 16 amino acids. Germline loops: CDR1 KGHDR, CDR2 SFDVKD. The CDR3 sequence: CATSDPQENSNQPQHF. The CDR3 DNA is TGTGCCACCAGTGATCCACAGGAAAATAGCAATCAGCCCCAGCATTTT.

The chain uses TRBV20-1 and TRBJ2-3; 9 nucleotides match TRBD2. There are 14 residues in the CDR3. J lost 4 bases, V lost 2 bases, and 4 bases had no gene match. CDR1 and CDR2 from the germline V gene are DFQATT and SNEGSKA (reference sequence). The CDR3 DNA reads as TGCAGTGCTAGACTAGCGGGAATTCCAGATACGCAGTATTTT. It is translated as CSARLAGIPDTQYF.

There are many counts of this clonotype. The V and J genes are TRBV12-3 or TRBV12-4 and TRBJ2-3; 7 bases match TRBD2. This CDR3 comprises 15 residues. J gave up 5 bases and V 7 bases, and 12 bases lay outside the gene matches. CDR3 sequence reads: CASILRGGRLDTQYF. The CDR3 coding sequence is TGTGCCAGCATCTTACGCGGCGGGAGATTAGATACGCAGTATTTT.

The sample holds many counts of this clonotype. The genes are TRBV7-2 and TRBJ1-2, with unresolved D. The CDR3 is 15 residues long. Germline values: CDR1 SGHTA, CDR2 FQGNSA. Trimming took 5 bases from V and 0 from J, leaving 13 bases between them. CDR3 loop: CASSPRHLANYGYTF. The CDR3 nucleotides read TGTGCCAGCAGCCCCCGACACTTAGCTAACTATGGCTACACCTTC.

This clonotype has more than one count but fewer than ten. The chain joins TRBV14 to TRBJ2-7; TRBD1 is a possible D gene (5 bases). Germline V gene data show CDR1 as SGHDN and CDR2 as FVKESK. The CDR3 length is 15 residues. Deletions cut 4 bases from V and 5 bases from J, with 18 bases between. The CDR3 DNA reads TGTGCCAGCAGCCCCTTGGGGCAAGAAATCCACGAGCAGTACTTC. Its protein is CASSPLGQEIHEQYF.

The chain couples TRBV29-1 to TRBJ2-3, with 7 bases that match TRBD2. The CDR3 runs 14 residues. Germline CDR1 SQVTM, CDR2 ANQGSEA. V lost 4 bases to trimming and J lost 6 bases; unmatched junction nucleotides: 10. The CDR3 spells CSVVGGVVLDTQYF. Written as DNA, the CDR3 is TGCAGCGTTGTGGGAGGGGTGGTGTTGGATACGCAGTATTTT.

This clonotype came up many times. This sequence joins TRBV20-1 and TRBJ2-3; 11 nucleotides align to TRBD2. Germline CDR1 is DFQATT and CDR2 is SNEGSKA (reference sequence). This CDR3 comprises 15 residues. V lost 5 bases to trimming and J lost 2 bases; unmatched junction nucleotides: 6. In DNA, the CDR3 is TGCAGTGCTTCATTAGCGGGGGGGTTCACAGATACGCAGTATTTT. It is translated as CSASLAGGFTDTQYF.

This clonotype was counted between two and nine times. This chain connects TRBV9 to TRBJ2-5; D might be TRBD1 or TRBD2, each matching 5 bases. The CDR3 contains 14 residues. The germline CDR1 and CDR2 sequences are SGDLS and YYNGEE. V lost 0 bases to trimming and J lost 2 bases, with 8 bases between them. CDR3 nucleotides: TGTGCCAGCAGCGTAGCCGGGACGCAAGAGACCCAGTACTTC. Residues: CASSVAGTQETQYF.

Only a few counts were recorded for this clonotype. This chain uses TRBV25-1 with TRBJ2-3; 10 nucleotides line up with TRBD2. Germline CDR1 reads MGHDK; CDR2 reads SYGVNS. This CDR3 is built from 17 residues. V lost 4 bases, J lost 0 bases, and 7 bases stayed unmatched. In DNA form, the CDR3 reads TGTGCCAGCAGTGTAGCGGGGGGCCAGTATAGCACAGATACGCAGTATTTT. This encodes CASSVAGGQYSTDTQYF. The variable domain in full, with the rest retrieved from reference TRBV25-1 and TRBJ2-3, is EADIYQTPRYLVIGTGKKITLECSQTMGHDKMYWYQQDPGMELHLIHYSYGVNSTEKGDLSSESTVSRIRTEHFPLTLESARPSHTSQYLCASSVAGGQYSTDTQYFGPGTRLTVL.

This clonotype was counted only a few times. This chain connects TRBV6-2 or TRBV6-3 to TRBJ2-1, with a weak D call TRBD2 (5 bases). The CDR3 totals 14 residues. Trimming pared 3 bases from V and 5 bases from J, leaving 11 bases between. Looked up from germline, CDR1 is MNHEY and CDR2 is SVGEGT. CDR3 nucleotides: TGTGCCAGCAGTTATAATGGAGCGGACAATGAGCAGTTCTTC. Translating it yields CASSYNGADNEQFF.

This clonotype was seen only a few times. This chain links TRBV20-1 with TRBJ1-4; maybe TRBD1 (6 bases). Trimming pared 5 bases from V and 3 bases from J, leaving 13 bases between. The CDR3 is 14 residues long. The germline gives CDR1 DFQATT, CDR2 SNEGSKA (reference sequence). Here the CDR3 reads CSASQGNANEKLFF. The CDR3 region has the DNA TGCAGTGCTTCCCAGGGGAATGCTAATGAAAAACTGTTTTTT.

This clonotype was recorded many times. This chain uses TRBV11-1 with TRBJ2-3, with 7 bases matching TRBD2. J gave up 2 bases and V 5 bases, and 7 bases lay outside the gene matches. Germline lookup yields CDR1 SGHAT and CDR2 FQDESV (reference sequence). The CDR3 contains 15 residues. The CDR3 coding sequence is TGTGCCAGCAGCCTATCTAGCGGCTACACAGATACGCAGTATTTT. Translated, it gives CASSLSSGYTDTQYF.

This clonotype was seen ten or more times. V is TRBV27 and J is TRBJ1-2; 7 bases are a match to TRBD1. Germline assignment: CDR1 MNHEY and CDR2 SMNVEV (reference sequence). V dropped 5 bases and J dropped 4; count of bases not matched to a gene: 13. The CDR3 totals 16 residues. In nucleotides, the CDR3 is TGTGCCAGCAGTCCTCGGGAGGGGGCGCTTGGCTATGGCTACACCTTC. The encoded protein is CASSPREGALGYGYTF.

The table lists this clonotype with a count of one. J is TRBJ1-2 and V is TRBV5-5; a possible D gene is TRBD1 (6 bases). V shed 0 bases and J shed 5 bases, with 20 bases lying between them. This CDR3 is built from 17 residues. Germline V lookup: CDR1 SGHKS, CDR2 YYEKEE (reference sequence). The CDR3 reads CASSLEWSGGEGYGYTF. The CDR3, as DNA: TGTGCCAGCAGCTTGGAATGGTCTGGGGGCGAAGGGTATGGCTACACCTTC.

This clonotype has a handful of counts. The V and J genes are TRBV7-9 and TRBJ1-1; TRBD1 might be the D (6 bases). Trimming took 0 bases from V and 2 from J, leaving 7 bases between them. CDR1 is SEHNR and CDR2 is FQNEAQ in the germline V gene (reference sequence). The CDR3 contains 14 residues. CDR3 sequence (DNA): TGTGCCAGCAGCTTAGCGGGGACAAACACTGAAGCTTTCTTT. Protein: CASSLAGTNTEAFF. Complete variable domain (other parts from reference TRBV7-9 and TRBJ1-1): DTGVSQNPRHKITKRGQNVTFRCDPISEHNRLYWYRQTLGQGPEFLTYFQNEAQLEKSRLLSDRFSAERPKGSFSTLEIQRTEQGDSAMYLCASSLAGTNTEAFFGQGTRLTVV.

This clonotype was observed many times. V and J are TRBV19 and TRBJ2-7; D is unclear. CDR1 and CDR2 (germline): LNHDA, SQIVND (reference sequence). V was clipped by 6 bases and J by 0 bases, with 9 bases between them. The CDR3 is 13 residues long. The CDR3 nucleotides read TGTGCCAGTAGGAAGCAGAGCTCCTACGAGCAGTACTTC. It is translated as CASRKQSSYEQYF. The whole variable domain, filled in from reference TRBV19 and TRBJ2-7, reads DGGITQSPKYLFRKEGQNVTLSCEQNLNHDAMYWYRQDPGQGLRLIYYSQIVNDFQKGDIAEGYSVSREKKESFPLTVTSAQKNPTAFYLCASRKQSSYEQYFGPGTRLTVT.

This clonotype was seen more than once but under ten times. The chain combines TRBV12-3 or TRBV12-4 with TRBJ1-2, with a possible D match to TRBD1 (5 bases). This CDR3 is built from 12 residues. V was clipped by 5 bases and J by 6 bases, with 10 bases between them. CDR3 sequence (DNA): TGTGCCAGCAGTCGGGGACCGAATGGCTACACCTTC. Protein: CASSRGPNGYTF.

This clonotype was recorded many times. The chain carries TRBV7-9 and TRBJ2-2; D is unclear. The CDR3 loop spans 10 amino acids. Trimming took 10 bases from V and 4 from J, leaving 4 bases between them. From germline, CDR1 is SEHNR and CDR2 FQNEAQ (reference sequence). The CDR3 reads CAILTGELFF. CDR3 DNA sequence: TGTGCCATCCTCACCGGGGAGCTGTTTTTT. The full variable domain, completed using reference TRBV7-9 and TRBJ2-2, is DTGVSQNPRHKITKRGQNVTFRCDPISEHNRLYWYRQTLGQGPEFLTYFQNEAQLEKSRLLSDRFSAERPKGSFSTLEIQRTEQGDSAMYLCAILTGELFFGEGSRLTVL.

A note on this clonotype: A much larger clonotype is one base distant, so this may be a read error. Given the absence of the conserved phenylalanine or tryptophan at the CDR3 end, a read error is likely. The CDR3 DNA reads TGTGCCAGCAGCTTAGCGGAAGCGGCAACACCCCTCCACTCT. Protein sequence: CASSLAEAATPLHS. The chain links TRBV7-4 to TRBJ1-6; D not certain. The ends were cut back, 0 bases at V and 11 bases at J, with 11 bases in the middle. Per the germline V gene, CDR1 is SGHVT and CDR2 is SQSDAQ. There are 14 residues in the CDR3.